This T cell receptor (beta chain) was captured by sequencing in a study of OX40 agonist ivuxolimab in advanced cancers. Study-level information: Patients in dose escalation had liver, melanoma, kidney or head and neck cancers.

Study outcomes and limitations: Low levels of normalized T-cell clonal expansion also appeared in some nonresponders. There was clonal expansion of CD4+ and CD8+ blood T cells by week 6 at 0.1 to 3.0 mg/kg. Among T cells, CD8+ cells averaged more expanded clones than CD4+ cells.

The V end was cut by 3 bases, the J end by 4 bases, with 15 bases between. The CDR3 has 15 residues. Germline V CDR1 and CDR2: MGHDK, SYGVNS. Libraries were prepared by immunoSEQ multiplex PCR; TCRdb keeps only in-frame clonotypes and omits some of them. The table records 81,000 or so clones, around 90% of them present only once. This clone appeared a single time. Its target is not known. The chain recombines TRBV25-1 with TRBJ1-2; D perhaps matches TRBD1 (6 bases). This sample comprised CD4+ or CD8+ T cells sorted from blood, obtained in a trial of the OX40 agonist ivuxolimab. The sequence came from an adult with an advanced solid tumor such as melanoma, head and neck, liver or kidney cancer. CDR3 amino acids: CASSDPEKGGYGYTF. The DNA of the CDR3 is TGTGCCAGCAGTGACCCCGAGAAGGGGGGCTATGGCTACACCTTC.